The present T cell receptor beta chain was sequenced within a study of blood T cell repertoires in COVID-19. The wider study: Donors in the United States, Italy and Spain gave samples during acute or convalescent COVID-19. Sources were T cells, B-cell-depleted T cells, or PBMCs; the material itself was cDNA or gDNA.

Method: immunoSEQ multiplex PCR; TCRdb's copy keeps in-frame clones and lacks some. The sample holds about 270,000 clones, 85% to 90% seen once. Either two negative PCRs, clearance, or symptom resolution qualified Cohort 3 donors as recovered. Deletions cut 4 bases from V and 7 bases from J, with 14 bases between. CDR1 SGHAT and CDR2 FQNNGV come from the germline V gene. The CDR3 runs 15 residues. Sequenced: PBMCs or T cells enriched from blood (not recorded which). This chain connects TRBV11-2 to TRBJ1-6; D ambiguous. This TCR was recovered from a man between 18 and 35 years old who had recovered from COVID-19. CDR3 nucleotides: TGTGCCAGCAGCTCCATTGGTGGCAGAAATTCACCCCTCCACTTT. Its protein is CASSSIGGRNSPLHF.